The 27 T cell receptor beta chains reported below all come from one sample, sequenced in a study of shared clonotypes between healthy human individuals (dated by TCRdb to between 2020 and 2021). Library construction relied on the immunoSEQ multiplex PCR assay. TCRdb mirrors the immuneACCESS table, restricted to in-frame sequences. Some clones are absent from its copies; in checked studies, under half trace to an unresolved V gene, and the reason for the others is unknown. The table for this sample lists some 2.1 million clones; 95% of them were counted only once. The ten largest clones add up to 0.1% to 0.15% of the sample. The sample consisted of naive CD4+ T cells sorted from blood. The label giving this sample's cell subset or site can be read as: CD45RA+ positively selected. The receptors come from a man aged 18 to 35 in good health.

The CDR3 sequence is CASPSPTGGTEAFF. CDR3 bases: TGTGCCAGCCCCTCCCCGACAGGGGGGACTGAAGCTTTCTTT. The V call is TRBV6-6, the J call TRBJ1-1, with 9 nucleotides matching TRBD1. V lost 8 bases to trimming and J lost 5 bases; unmatched junction nucleotides: 9. The CDR3 extends over 14 amino acids. The germline V gene has CDR1 MNHNY and CDR2 SVGAGI (reference sequence).

The CDR3 region is CASRLQGLNTEAFF. The DNA of the CDR3 is TGTGCCAGCAGGCTTCAGGGCTTGAACACTGAAGCTTTCTTT. The chain has TRBV2 and TRBJ1-1; D may be TRBD1 (5 bases). The CDR3 sequence is 14 residues long. Looked up from germline, CDR1 is SNHLY and CDR2 is FYNNEI. V was cut by 6 bases and J by 0 bases, with 11 bases left in between. The whole variable domain, remainder taken from reference TRBV2 and TRBJ1-1, is EPEVTQTPSHQVTQMGQEVILRCVPISNHLYFYWYRQILGQKVEFLVSFYNNEISEKSEIFDDQFSVERPDGSNFTLKIRSTKLEDSAMYFCASRLQGLNTEAFFGQGTRLTVV.

The V call is TRBV12-5, the J call TRBJ1-1, with D possibly TRBD1 on 5 matching bases. The germline gives CDR1 LGHNT, CDR2 FRNRAP. Between the trimmed V and J ends, which lost 7 bases and 1 base, there was a span of 10 bases. The CDR3 sequence is 13 residues long. Here the CDR3 reads CASAGTANTEAFF. The CDR3 bases are TGTGCTAGTGCCGGGACGGCGAACACTGAAGCTTTCTTT. The full variable domain, with the rest looked up from reference TRBV12-5 and TRBJ1-1, is DARVTQTPRHKVTEMGQEVTMRCQPILGHNTVFWYRQTMMQGLELLAYFRNRAPLDDSGMPKDRFSAEMPDATLATLKIQPSEPRDSAVYFCASAGTANTEAFFGQGTRLTVV.

The chain uses TRBV5-4 and TRBJ2-7; D call uncertain. Germline V gene sequence: CDR1 SGHNT, CDR2 YYREEE (reference sequence). The CDR3 covers 15 residues. V gave up 4 bases and J gave up 1 base, with 15 bases separating them. As DNA, the CDR3 is TGTGCCAGCAGCCTTTCTGGACCCCTATCCTACGAGCAGTACTTC. Translated: CASSLSGPLSYEQYF. Supplemented by reference TRBV5-4 and TRBJ2-7, the full variable domain reads ETGVTQSPTHLIKTRGQQVTLRCSSQSGHNTVSWYQQALGQGPQFIFQYYREEENGRGNFPPRFSGLQFPNYSSELNVNALELDDSALYLCASSLSGPLSYEQYFGPGTRLTVT.

The rearrangement joins TRBV10-3 to TRBJ2-3; D might be TRBD2 (5 bases). The CDR3 has 13 amino acids. Germline V lookup: CDR1 ENHRY, CDR2 SYGVKD. In DNA form, the CDR3 reads TGTGCTAGTGCCGGCGGGTACACAGATACGCAGTATTTT. The encoded protein is CASAGGYTDTQYF.

The J gene is TRBJ1-2, the V gene TRBV10-3, with D perhaps matching TRBD1 (6 bases). Germline loops: CDR1 ENHRY, CDR2 SYGVKD. This CDR3 has 19 amino acids. V was pared by 3 bases and J by 6 bases, with 29 bases between. The DNA of the CDR3 is TGTGCCATCAGTGACCTCACAGAAAGGCCAGGGGCGAGTAGTAATGGCTACACCTTC. Amino acid sequence: CAISDLTERPGASSNGYTF.

The chain recombines TRBV2 with TRBJ1-4; D is possibly TRBD1 (5 bases). V gave up 8 bases and J gave up 8 bases, with 12 bases separating them. Germline V CDR1 and CDR2: SNHLY, FYNNEI. This CDR3 region has 12 residues. The CDR3 DNA reads TGTGCCAGCCGACAGCTAGGCGAAAAACTGTTTTTT. It is translated as CASRQLGEKLFF.

The J gene is TRBJ1-6, the V gene TRBV5-8; D is possibly TRBD1 (5 bases). Trimming pared 3 bases from V and 5 bases from J, leaving 12 bases between. CDR1 and CDR2 (germline): SGHTS, YDEGEE. The CDR3 totals 15 residues. The CDR3 DNA sequence: TGTGCCAGCAGCTACCAGGGATCGGATAATTCACCCCTCCACTTT. Its translation: CASSYQGSDNSPLHF.

V gene TRBV2 combines with J gene TRBJ1-1; no definite D call. Trimming shortened V by 0 bases and J by 10 bases, and 6 bases separated the two germline ends. The CDR3 consists of 11 residues. CDR1 and CDR2 (germline): SNHLY, FYNNEI. The CDR3 coding sequence is TGTGCCAGCAGTGAAGCTGGAGGAGCTTTCTTT. This codes for CASSEAGGAFF.

V and J are TRBV2 and TRBJ1-1, with D perhaps matching TRBD1 (5 bases). V was clipped by 7 bases and J by 0 bases, with 9 bases between them. The CDR3 is 13 residues long. Per germline, CDR1 SNHLY and CDR2 FYNNEI. In nucleotides, the CDR3 is TGTGCCAGCAAGGGACGGCTGAACACTGAAGCTTTCTTT. This translates into CASKGRLNTEAFF.

This clone appeared a single time. This sample includes further DNA sequences coding for the same CDR3. The rearrangement joins TRBV18 to TRBJ1-1, with TRBD1 matching over 9 bases. From germline, CDR1 is KGHSH and CDR2 LQKENI. The CDR3 covers 14 residues. V was clipped by 3 bases and J by 3 bases; unmatched bases: 2. Written as DNA, the CDR3 is TGTGCCAGCTCACCCCGGACAGGGGACACTGAAGCTTTCTTT. This sequence encodes CASSPRTGDTEAFF.

This clone was picked up one time. The gene calls are TRBV2 and TRBJ1-5, with D uncertain. Per germline, CDR1 SNHLY and CDR2 FYNNEI. CDR3 length equals 14 residues. Trimming removed 5 bases from V and 0 bases from J, with 8 bases in between. Here the CDR3 DNA reads TGTGCCAGCAGTCCGGGAAATAGCAATCAGCCCCAGCATTTT. Its translation is CASSPGNSNQPQHF.

As concerns this clone: This same CDR3 is encoded by further DNA sequences in the sample. For the CDR3, the DNA is TGTGCCTGGAGCCCAAGCTCCTACAATGAGCAGTTCTTC. It is translated as CAWSPSSYNEQFF. The chain carries TRBV30 and TRBJ2-1; D is ambiguous. This CDR3 is 13 amino acids long. V lost 3 bases and J lost 0, with 6 bases in between. Germline-derived CDR1 and CDR2 are GTSNPN and SVGIG (reference sequence).

The V and J genes are TRBV4-1 and TRBJ1-2; D gene ambiguous. Between the trimmed V and J ends, which lost 0 bases and 0 bases, there was a span of 11 bases. The CDR3 consists of 16 residues. Germline-derived CDR1 and CDR2 are MGHRA and YSYEKL. The chain's CDR3 is CASSQDSAGTNYGYTF. In DNA, the CDR3 is TGCGCCAGCAGCCAAGATTCTGCTGGGACTAACTATGGCTACACCTTC.

The genes are TRBV7-3 and TRBJ2-3; TRBD2 matches at 12 bases. CDR3 length equals 14 residues. CDR1 and CDR2 (germline): SGHTA, FQGTGA. V was pared by 5 bases and J by 4 bases, with 1 base of the junction left unmatched. The CDR3 region has the DNA TGTGCCAGCAGCACTAGCGGGGGGTCAGATACGCAGTATTTT. Protein product: CASSTSGGSDTQYF.

CDR3 sequence reads: CASSTEGGETQYF. The CDR3, as DNA: TGCGCCAGCAGCACGGAGGGAGGAGAGACCCAGTACTTC. The chain is built from TRBV5-1 and TRBJ2-5, with a weak D call TRBD2 (6 bases). V was cut by 4 bases and J by 4 bases, with 11 bases left in between. Germline loops: CDR1 SGHRS, CDR2 YFSETQ. CDR3 length: 13 residues.

The J gene is TRBJ1-1, the V gene TRBV18; 7 nucleotides line up with TRBD1. The V and J ends lost 3 bases and 5 bases, in that order; junction bases with no gene match: 9. Germline CDR1 is KGHSH and CDR2 is LQKENI. The CDR3 runs 15 residues. Written as DNA, the CDR3 is TGTGCCAGCTCACCTGGGGACAGCGTGGGGACTGAAGCTTTCTTT. Encoded protein: CASSPGDSVGTEAFF.

This sequence joins TRBV9 and TRBJ2-5; a possible D gene is TRBD2 (6 bases). This CDR3 has 13 amino acids. The V and J ends lost 4 bases and 3 bases respectively, with 10 bases between them. CDR1 is SGDLS and CDR2 is YYNGEE in the germline V gene. Here the CDR3 reads CASSRDFKETQYF. CDR3 nucleotide sequence: TGTGCCAGCAGCCGGGACTTCAAAGAGACCCAGTACTTC.

This sequence joins TRBV5-6 and TRBJ2-7; D gene unclear. The CDR3 extends over 16 amino acids. The V end lost 5 bases, the J end lost 2 bases, and 20 bases lay between the germline ends. The germline CDR1 and CDR2 sequences are SGHDT and YYEEEE. The chain's CDR3 is CASSRNNVQWAYEQYF. Written as DNA, the CDR3 is TGTGCCAGCAGTCGTAATAACGTTCAATGGGCCTACGAGCAGTACTTC.

Turning to this clone: Other DNA sequences from this sample encode an identical CDR3 as well. The chain combines TRBV10-3 with TRBJ1-6, with 7 bases fitting TRBD1. The CDR3 loop spans 14 amino acids. Unmatched junction bases numbered 4, after V lost 6 bases and J lost 5 bases. From germline, CDR1 is ENHRY and CDR2 SYGVKD. DNA of the CDR3: TGTGCCATCAGCCGGGACAGAGATAATTCACCCCTCCACTTT. Protein sequence: CAISRDRDNSPLHF.

J is TRBJ1-1 and V is TRBV28; a weak D match, TRBD1 (6 bases). Germline CDR1 is MDHEN and CDR2 is SYDVKM. Between the trimmed V and J ends, which lost 5 bases and 0 bases, there was a span of 19 bases. This CDR3 spans 17 amino acids. This CDR3 reads CASSIPSRGLMNTEAFF. CDR3 bases: TGTGCCAGCAGTATACCGAGCAGGGGCCTCATGAACACTGAAGCTTTCTTT.

This clone occurred once. V usage is TRBV6-5 and J usage is TRBJ1-1; D not certain. V lost 6 bases, J lost 5 bases, and 7 bases lay in between. Germline V CDR1 and CDR2: MNHEY, SVGAGI. The length of the CDR3 is 11 residues. This CDR3 reads CASRSGTEAFF. CDR3 coding DNA: TGTGCCAGCAGGAGTGGGACTGAAGCTTTCTTT.

The chain recombines TRBV4-3 with TRBJ2-7; D might be TRBD2 (5 bases). The V and J ends lost 1 base and 4 bases respectively, with 11 bases between them. Germline CDR1 reads LGHNA; CDR2 reads YSLEER. This CDR3 region has 14 residues. This CDR3 is CASSQAGGTYEQYF. CDR3 coding DNA: TGCGCCAGCAGCCAAGCTGGAGGTACGTACGAGCAGTACTTC.

This rearrangement joins TRBV7-3 to TRBJ1-5; D uncertain. The CDR3 runs 13 residues. The V and J ends lost 1 base and 4 bases respectively, with 5 bases between them. Germline CDR1 is SGHTA and CDR2 is FQGTGA. The CDR3: CASSLNANQPQHF. The CDR3 DNA reads as TGTGCCAGCAGCTTAAACGCGAATCAGCCCCAGCATTTT.

The chain carries TRBV7-9 and TRBJ2-4; 9 bases line up with TRBD2. Trimming took 5 bases from V and 0 from J; bases not matched to a gene: 14. Germline V lookup: CDR1 SEHNR, CDR2 FQNEAQ (reference sequence). This CDR3 contains 19 residues. In DNA, the CDR3 is TGTGCCAGCAGCAACTCCCCGGCAGCGGGAGGCCCAGCCAAAAACATTCAGTACTTC. It translates to CASSNSPAAGGPAKNIQYF.

The chain has TRBV6-5 and TRBJ1-1; no reliable D call. The CDR3 contains 16 residues. Trimming shortened V by 4 bases and J by 7 bases, and 22 bases separated the two germline ends. Germline V gene lookup returns CDR1 MNHEY and CDR2 SVGAGI. CDR3 protein: CASSFGELGRNGEAFF. CDR3 sequence (DNA): TGTGCCAGCAGTTTTGGGGAGCTCGGTCGGAACGGTGAAGCTTTCTTT.

The chain carries TRBV7-2 and TRBJ1-5; D might be TRBD1 (5 bases). The CDR3 is 13 amino acids. From germline, CDR1 is SGHTA and CDR2 FQGNSA. Trimming stripped 1 base from V and 11 bases from J, with 12 bases between. CDR3 bases: TGTGCCAGCAGCTTAGAACAGGCTTTAGCCCAGCATTTT. Translation gives CASSLEQALAQHF. The full variable domain, in which reference TRBV7-2 and TRBJ1-5 provide the parts outside the CDR3, is GAGVSQSPSNKVTEKGKDVELRCDPISGHTALYWYRQSLGQGLEFLIYFQGNSAPDKSGLPSDRFSAERTGGSVSTLTIQRTQQEDSAVYLCASSLEQALAQHFGDGTRLSIL.